These T cell receptor beta chains were read from a single sample in a study of CD8+CD57+ T cells in acquired aplastic anemia. Each CDR3 protein gets one entry after TCRdb re-called the reads with MiXCR. The sample lists hundreds of thousands of distinct CDR3 sequences; around 33% were seen once. The sample was sorted CD4+, CD8+, or CD8+CD57+ T cells (not recorded which) from PBMCs. All receptors derive from a human donor with aplastic anemia. Both conserved end residues are part of each CDR3. Fields, in order: clone size, V gene, J gene, D gene, CDR3 length, CDR3 DNA, CDR3 protein. A D gene is named only where the DNA matches it firmly. Only part of the rows carry a size: once, few, many, or a class if the clone is expanded.

many	TRBV5-4	TRBJ1-6	.	12	TGTGCCAGCAGCTTGGCCGAATCACCCCTCCACTTT	CASSLAESPLHF
.	TRBV5-4	TRBJ1-2	TRBD1	13	TGTGCCTGGCGACAGGGCGGCAGCTATGGCTACACCTTC	CAWRQGGSYGYTF
many	TRBV2	TRBJ2-5	.	13	TGTGCCAGCAAGGTCACGGAACAAGAGACCCAGTACTTC	CASKVTEQETQYF
.	TRBV14	TRBJ1-2	.	14	TGTGCCAGCAACCAATCTATTCGGGGGAACGGCTACACCTTC	CASNQSIRGNGYTF
.	TRBV6-2/TRBV6-3	TRBJ2-1	TRBD2	19	TGTGCCAGCAGTTACTCGGGACTAGCGGGGGGGCCATCCTACAATGAGCAGTTCTTC	CASSYSGLAGGPSYNEQFF
.	TRBV27	TRBJ1-1	TRBD1	14	TGTGCCAGCAGTACGGGACAGGGCATCACTGAAGCTTTCTTT	CASSTGQGITEAFF
many	TRBV9	TRBJ2-7	.	14	TGTGCCAGCAGCGTAGGGGTCGGATCTTCCGAGCAGTACTTC	CASSVGVGSSEQYF
many	TRBV4-1	TRBJ1-2	.	13	TGCGCCAGCAGCCACCCCGGGGACTATGGCTACACCTTC	CASSHPGDYGYTF
many	TRBV4-3	TRBJ1-6	TRBD1	16	TGCGCCAGCAGCCAAGACCTAAGACAGGGGAATTCACCCCTCCACTTT	CASSQDLRQGNSPLHF
few	TRBV7-2	TRBJ1-5	.	12	TGTGCCAGCAGTTTATCCCATCAGCCCCAGCATTTT	CASSLSHQPQHF
.	TRBV7-2	TRBJ2-7	TRBD1	14	TGTGCCAGCAGCTTATGGACAGGGGTCTACGAGCAGTACTTC	CASSLWTGVYEQYF
once	TRBV5-1	TRBJ2-5	TRBD2	15	TGCGCCAGCAGCCTGTCTAGCGGGGGGTTAGAGACCCAGTACTTC	CASSLSSGGLETQYF
few	TRBV25-1	TRBJ1-5	TRBD1	16	TGTGCCAGCTCACGTGGCGAACGAGGGGGCGGGCAGCCCCAGCATTTT	CASSRGERGGGQPQHF
few	TRBV2	TRBJ2-1	.	14	TGTGCCAGCAGGTTGCCAGGGATCGATAATGAGCAGTTCTTC	CASRLPGIDNEQFF
many	TRBV9	TRBJ2-3	.	16	TGTGCCAGCAGCCGGGCTAGCACTGTGGGCACAGATACGCAGTATTTT	CASSRASTVGTDTQYF
.	TRBV6-1	TRBJ1-6	.	17	TGTGCCAGCAGTAAGACGGGGGTGGAGTCCTATAATTCACCCCTCCACTTT	CASSKTGVESYNSPLHF
many	TRBV10-3	TRBJ1-5	.	15	TGTGCCATCAGTGAAGTCCTCGATAGCAATCAGCCCCAGCATTTT	CAISEVLDSNQPQHF
.	TRBV19	TRBJ1-2	.	14	TGTGCCAGTAATACCCGGGCGGGTAACTATGGCTACACCTTC	CASNTRAGNYGYTF
.	TRBV5-6	TRBJ1-1	.	16	TGTGCCAGCAGCCGCTGGTCGTTTGCGGGGATCGCTGAAGCTTTCTTT	CASSRWSFAGIAEAFF
.	TRBV29-1	TRBJ1-1	.	10	TGCAGCGACAGGGAAGTGGAAGCTTTCTTT	CSDREVEAFF
.	TRBV7-2	TRBJ2-2	.	14	TGTGCCAGCAGGCGAGTGGGTGACACCGGGGAGCTGTTTTTT	CASRRVGDTGELFF
few	TRBV7-9	TRBJ2-5	.	14	TGTGCCAGCAGCTTAATGGGGGCGAGGGAGACCCAGTACTTC	CASSLMGARETQYF
.	TRBV11-2	TRBJ2-3	TRBD2	15	TGTGCCAGCAGCTTGAAGCGGGGGCGCACAGATACGCAGTATTTT	CASSLKRGRTDTQYF
.	TRBV25-1	TRBJ1-3	TRBD1	15	TGTGCCAGCAGCCGAACAGGGGACTCTGGAAACACCATATATTTT	CASSRTGDSGNTIYF
.	TRBV7-3	TRBJ2-7	TRBD1	15	TGTGCCAGCAGTGAAACCGGGACAGGGAAAGGCGAGCAGTACTTC	CASSETGTGKGEQYF
many	TRBV7-9	TRBJ2-7	.	14	TGTGCCAGCAGCCCAGCTGGTAAGCTCCACGAGCAGTACTTC	CASSPAGKLHEQYF
.	TRBV2	TRBJ1-5	.	14	TGTGCCAGCAGTTTCCAGATCATGAATCAGCCCCAGCATTTT	CASSFQIMNQPQHF
.	TRBV20-1	TRBJ2-5	TRBD2	12	TGCAGTGCCCTCCCGGGGGGAGAGACCCAGTACTTC	CSALPGGETQYF
few	TRBV7-2	TRBJ2-2	.	16	TGTGCCAGCAGCTCCGGACTACGGGAGAAAAGCGGGGAGCTGTTTTTT	CASSSGLREKSGELFF
.	TRBV19	TRBJ2-7	TRBD1	14	TGTGCCAGTAATCCCGGGACAGTTTCGACCGAGCAGTACTTC	CASNPGTVSTEQYF
few	TRBV7-6	TRBJ1-2	.	14	TGTGCCAGCAGTCGCGGAGGGGGTGATTATGGCTACACCTTC	CASSRGGGDYGYTF
.	TRBV10-3	TRBJ2-5	TRBD2	17	TGTGCCATCTCCGGGACTAGCGGGGGGGCCTTACAAGAGACCCAGTACTTC	CAISGTSGGALQETQYF
many	TRBV7-9	TRBJ1-1	.	12	TGTGCCAGCAGCGACAGTGGCTATGAAGCTTTCTTT	CASSDSGYEAFF
.	TRBV6-1	TRBJ1-6	.	14	TGTACCAGCACCCGACAGCAAAATAATTCACCCCTCCACTTT	CTSTRQQNNSPLHF
few	TRBV9	TRBJ1-1	.	16	TGTGCCAGCAGCGTAGCCGCGGGACAAATGAACACTGAAGCTTTCTTT	CASSVAAGQMNTEAFF
few	TRBV20-1	TRBJ1-2	TRBD1	17	TGCAGTGCCAGGGGAACCCGGGACAGGGGGGATAACTATGGCTACACCTTC	CSARGTRDRGDNYGYTF
.	TRBV19	TRBJ2-7	.	14	TGTGCCAGTAGTATAGATCGACGGAGCTACGAGCAGTACTTC	CASSIDRRSYEQYF
.	TRBV25-1	TRBJ2-7	TRBD1	14	TGTGCCAGCAGTGCTGGTAGACAGGGGTACGAGCAGTACTTC	CASSAGRQGYEQYF
.	TRBV2	TRBJ2-7	.	14	TGTGCCAGCAGTTTGGTTAGCAAGGACCACGAGCAGCACTTC	CASSLVSKDHEQHF
many	TRBV19	TRBJ1-2	TRBD1	15	TGTGCCACCACGCCGCCCGGACAGGGCCGGAATGGCTACACCTTC	CATTPPGQGRNGYTF
.	TRBV20-1	TRBJ2-2	.	18	TGCAGTGCTAGAGATCGAAGAAGAGGGGCCCACGGGATCGGGGAGCTGTTTTTT	CSARDRRRGAHGIGELFF
.	TRBV25-1	TRBJ2-7	TRBD1	17	TGTGCCAGCAGTCCGCGACAGGGGGCAGACTATTCCTACGAGCAGTACTTC	CASSPRQGADYSYEQYF
many	TRBV19	TRBJ2-5	TRBD2	14	TGTGCCAGTACCGCGGGGGGGCAGCGAGAGACCCAGTACTTC	CASTAGGQRETQYF
.	TRBV9	TRBJ2-7	.	11	TGCGCCAGGAGCTTGGAAGGCGAGCAGTACTTC	CARSLEGEQYF
.	TRBV6-1	TRBJ1-5	.	13	TGTGCCACCAGGGACTTTAGCAATCAGCCCCAGCATTTT	CATRDFSNQPQHF
.	TRBV5-1	TRBJ2-7	TRBD2	18	TGCGCCAGCAGCTTGAGGTCCGGGACTAGCGGTCCCTTAGAAGAGCAGTACTTC	CASSLRSGTSGPLEEQYF
.	TRBV11-1	TRBJ1-1	.	15	TGTGCCAGCAGCTTATTACCAAGGTTGAACACTGAAGCTTTCTTT	CASSLLPRLNTEAFF
.	TRBV12-3/TRBV12-4	TRBJ2-7	.	14	TGTGCCAGCAGTTTGGGGGCGCCGTCCTACGAGCAGTACTTC	CASSLGAPSYEQYF
.	TRBV6-1	TRBJ1-1	.	14	TGTGCCAGCAGTGACCAGGGATCGAGCACTGAAGCTTTCTTT	CASSDQGSSTEAFF
few	TRBV6-2/TRBV6-3	TRBJ1-1	.	14	TGTGCCAGCAGTTACTATGAGCGGAACACTGAAGCTTTCTTT	CASSYYERNTEAFF
few	TRBV5-6	TRBJ2-7	.	13	TGTGCCAGCAGCTTGAACAGGTTATCCGAGCAGTACTTC	CASSLNRLSEQYF
.	TRBV19	TRBJ1-5	.	15	TGTGCCAGTAGTATACCCACAGGGAACGAGCAGCCCCAGCATTTT	CASSIPTGNEQPQHF
.	TRBV14	TRBJ1-2	.	19	TGTGCCAGCAGCCAAGATTACCCAGGGGTCCGCCACCAAAACTATGGCTACGCCTTC	CASSQDYPGVRHQNYGYAF